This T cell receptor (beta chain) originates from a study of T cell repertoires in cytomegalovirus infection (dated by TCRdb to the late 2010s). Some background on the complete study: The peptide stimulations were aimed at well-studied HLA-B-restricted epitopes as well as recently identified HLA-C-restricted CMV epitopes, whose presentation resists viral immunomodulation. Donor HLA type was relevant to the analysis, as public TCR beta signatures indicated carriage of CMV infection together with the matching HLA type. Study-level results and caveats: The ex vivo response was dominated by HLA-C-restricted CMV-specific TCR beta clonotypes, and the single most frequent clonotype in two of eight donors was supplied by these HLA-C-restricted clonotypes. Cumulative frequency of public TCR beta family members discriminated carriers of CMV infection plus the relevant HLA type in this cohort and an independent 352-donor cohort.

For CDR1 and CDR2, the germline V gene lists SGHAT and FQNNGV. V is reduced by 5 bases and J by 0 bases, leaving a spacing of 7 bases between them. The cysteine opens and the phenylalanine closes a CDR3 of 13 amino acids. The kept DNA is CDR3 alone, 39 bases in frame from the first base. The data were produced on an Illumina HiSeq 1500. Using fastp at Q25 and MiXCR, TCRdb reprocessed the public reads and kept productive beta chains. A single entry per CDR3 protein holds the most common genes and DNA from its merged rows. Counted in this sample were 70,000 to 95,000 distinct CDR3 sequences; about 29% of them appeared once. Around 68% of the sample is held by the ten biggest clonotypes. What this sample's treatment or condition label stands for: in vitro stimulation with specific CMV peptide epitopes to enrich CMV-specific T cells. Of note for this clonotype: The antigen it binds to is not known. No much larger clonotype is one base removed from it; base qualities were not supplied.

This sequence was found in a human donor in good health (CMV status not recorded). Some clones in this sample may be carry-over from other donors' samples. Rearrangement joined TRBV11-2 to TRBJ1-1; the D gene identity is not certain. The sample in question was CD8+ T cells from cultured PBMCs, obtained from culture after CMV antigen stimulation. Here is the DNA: TGTGCCAGCAGCCCGGAGATGAACACTGAAGCTTTCTTT. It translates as CASSPEMNTEAFF.